This paragraph reports one T cell receptor beta chain. Per the original data handling: How many nucleated cells were present was estimated from reference gene primer amplification. The data were produced by immunoSEQ multiplex PCR, yet TCRdb's version contains in-frame clones alone and is incomplete. For V, J and clone size, that table is used; D and trimming come from the DNA. The table lists 250,000 to 300,000 clones, around 86% of them singletons, with 2.5% to 3% in the top ten. The CDR3 consists of 14 residues. The V gene's germline CDR1 is MNHEY and CDR2 SVGAGI. V gave up 5 bases and J gave up 2 bases; unmatched junction bases: 4. The data stem from a study of blood T cell repertoires in COVID-19. Study as a whole: The samples span acute and convalescent COVID-19 from the United States, Italy and Spain. From T cells, B-cell-depleted T cells, or PBMCs came the material, which was cDNA or gDNA.

Material for sequencing was peripheral blood. This TCR was recovered from a woman in her sixties or seventies with active or convalescent COVID-19. The chain carries TRBV6-5 and TRBJ1-2; TRBD1 aligns across 8 bases. As DNA, the CDR3 is TGTGCCAGCAGTACCAGGGGGCAGAACTATGGCTACACCTTC. Translating gives CASSTRGQNYGYTF.